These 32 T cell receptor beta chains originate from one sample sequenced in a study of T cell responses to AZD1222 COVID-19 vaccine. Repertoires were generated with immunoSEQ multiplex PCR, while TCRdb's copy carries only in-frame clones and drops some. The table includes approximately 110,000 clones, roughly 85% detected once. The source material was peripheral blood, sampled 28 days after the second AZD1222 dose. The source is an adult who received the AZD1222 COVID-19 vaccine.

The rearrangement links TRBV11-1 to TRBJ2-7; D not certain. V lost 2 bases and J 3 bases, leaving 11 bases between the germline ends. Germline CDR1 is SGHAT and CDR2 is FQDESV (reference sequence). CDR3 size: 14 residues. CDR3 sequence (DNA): TGTGCCAGCAGCTTATCTGGACCGAACTACGAGCAGTACTTC. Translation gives CASSLSGPNYEQYF.

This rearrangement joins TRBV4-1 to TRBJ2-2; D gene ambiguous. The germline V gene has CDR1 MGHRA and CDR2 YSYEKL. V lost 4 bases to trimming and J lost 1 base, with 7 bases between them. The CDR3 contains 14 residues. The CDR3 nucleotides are TGCGCCAGCAGCCTCCGACAGAACACCGGGGAGCTGTTTTTT. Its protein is CASSLRQNTGELFF.

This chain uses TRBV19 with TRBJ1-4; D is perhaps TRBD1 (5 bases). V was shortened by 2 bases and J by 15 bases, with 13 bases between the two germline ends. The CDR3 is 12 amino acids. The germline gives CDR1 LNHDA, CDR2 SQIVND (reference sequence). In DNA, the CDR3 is TGTGCCAGTAGTATATTCGGGGGGAGAATGTTTTTT. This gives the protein CASSIFGGRMFF.

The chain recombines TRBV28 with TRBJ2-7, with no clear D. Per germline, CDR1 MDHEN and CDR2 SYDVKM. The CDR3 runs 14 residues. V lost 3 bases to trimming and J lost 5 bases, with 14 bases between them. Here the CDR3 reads CASSFSRFWDEQYF. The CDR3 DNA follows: TGTGCCAGCAGTTTTAGCAGATTTTGGGACGAGCAGTACTTC.

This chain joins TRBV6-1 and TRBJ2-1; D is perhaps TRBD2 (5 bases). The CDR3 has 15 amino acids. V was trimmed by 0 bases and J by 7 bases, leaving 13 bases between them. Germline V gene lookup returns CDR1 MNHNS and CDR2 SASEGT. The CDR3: CASSEATGIANEQFF. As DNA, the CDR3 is TGTGCCAGCAGTGAAGCGACGGGGATTGCGAATGAGCAGTTCTTC.

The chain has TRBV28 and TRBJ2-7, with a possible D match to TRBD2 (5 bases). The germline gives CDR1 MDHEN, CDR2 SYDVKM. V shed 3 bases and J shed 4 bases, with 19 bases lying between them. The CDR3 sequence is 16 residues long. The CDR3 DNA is TGTGCCAGCAGTTTGTTAATGGAGAGCGGAAAGTACGAGCAGTACTTC. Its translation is CASSLLMESGKYEQYF.

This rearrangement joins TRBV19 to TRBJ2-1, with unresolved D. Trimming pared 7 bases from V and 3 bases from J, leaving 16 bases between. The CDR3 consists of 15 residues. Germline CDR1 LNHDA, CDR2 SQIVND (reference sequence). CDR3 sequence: CASTTIATDYNEQFF. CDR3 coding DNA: TGTGCCAGTACCACCATAGCAACCGACTACAATGAGCAGTTCTTC.

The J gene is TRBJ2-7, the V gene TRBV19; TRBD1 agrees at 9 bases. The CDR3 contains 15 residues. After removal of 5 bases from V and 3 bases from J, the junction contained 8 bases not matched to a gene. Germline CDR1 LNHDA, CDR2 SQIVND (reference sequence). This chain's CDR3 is CASSPPKGQGYEQYF. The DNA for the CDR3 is TGTGCCAGTAGTCCTCCAAAGGGACAGGGCTACGAGCAGTACTTC.

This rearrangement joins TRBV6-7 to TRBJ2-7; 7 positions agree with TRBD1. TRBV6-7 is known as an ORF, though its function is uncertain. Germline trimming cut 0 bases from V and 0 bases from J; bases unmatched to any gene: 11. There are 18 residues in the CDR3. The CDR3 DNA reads TGTGCCAGCAGTTACTCGGGGGCCGGGACAGAAGCCTCCTACGAGCAGTACTTC. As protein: CASSYSGAGTEASYEQYF.

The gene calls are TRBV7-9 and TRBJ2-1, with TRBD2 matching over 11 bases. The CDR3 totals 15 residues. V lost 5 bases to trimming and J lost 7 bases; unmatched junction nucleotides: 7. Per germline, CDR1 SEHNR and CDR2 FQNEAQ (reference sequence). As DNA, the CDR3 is TGTGCCAGCAGCACTAGCGGGAGTATGGGTAATGAGCAGTTCTTC. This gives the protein CASSTSGSMGNEQFF.

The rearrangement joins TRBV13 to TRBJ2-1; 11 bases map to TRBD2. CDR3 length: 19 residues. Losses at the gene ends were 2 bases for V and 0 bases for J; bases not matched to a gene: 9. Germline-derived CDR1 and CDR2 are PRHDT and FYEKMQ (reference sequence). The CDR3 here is CASSLLAGGPLSSYNEQFF. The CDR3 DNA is TGTGCCAGCAGCTTATTAGCGGGAGGGCCTTTGAGCTCCTACAATGAGCAGTTCTTC.

The CDR3 sequence: CASSLRRSLDNEQFF. DNA of the CDR3: TGTGCCAGCAGCTTGAGAAGGTCCTTGGACAATGAGCAGTTCTTC. This chain links TRBV5-4 with TRBJ2-1; D is unresolved. Trimming removed 1 base at V and 5 bases at J, with 13 bases between. Germline V gene sequence: CDR1 SGHNT, CDR2 YYREEE (reference sequence). This CDR3 contains 15 residues.

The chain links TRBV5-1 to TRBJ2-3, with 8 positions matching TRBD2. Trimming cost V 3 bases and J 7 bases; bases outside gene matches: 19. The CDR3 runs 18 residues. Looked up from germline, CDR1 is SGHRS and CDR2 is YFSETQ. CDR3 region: CASSSQFWAGGPRNTQYF. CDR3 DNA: TGCGCCAGCAGCTCCCAATTTTGGGCGGGAGGTCCCAGGAATACGCAGTATTTT.

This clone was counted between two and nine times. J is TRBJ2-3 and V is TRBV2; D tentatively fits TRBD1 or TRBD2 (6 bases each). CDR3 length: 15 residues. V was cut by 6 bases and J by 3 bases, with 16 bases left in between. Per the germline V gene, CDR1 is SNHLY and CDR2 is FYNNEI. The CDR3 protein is CASRRGTQGTDTQYF. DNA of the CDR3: TGTGCCAGCAGGAGGGGGACTCAGGGGACAGATACGCAGTATTTT.

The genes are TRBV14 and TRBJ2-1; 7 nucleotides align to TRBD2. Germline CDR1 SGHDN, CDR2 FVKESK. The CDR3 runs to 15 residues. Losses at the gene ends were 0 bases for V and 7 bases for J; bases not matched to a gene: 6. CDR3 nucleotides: TGTGCCAGCAGCCAAGAAGCGGGATTCGAGAATGAGCAGTTCTTC. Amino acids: CASSQEAGFENEQFF.

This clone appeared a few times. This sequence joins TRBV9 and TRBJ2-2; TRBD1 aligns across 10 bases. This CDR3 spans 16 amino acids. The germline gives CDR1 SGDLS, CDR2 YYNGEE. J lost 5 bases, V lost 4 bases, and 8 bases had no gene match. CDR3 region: CASSPRGQGETGELFF. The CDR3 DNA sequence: TGTGCCAGCAGCCCTCGAGGACAGGGGGAGACCGGGGAGCTGTTTTTT.

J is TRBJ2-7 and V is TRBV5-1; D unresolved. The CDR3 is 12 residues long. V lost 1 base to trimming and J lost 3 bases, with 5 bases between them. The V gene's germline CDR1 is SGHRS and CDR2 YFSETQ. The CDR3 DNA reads TGCGCCAGCAGCTTGAACAGCTACGAGCAGTACTTC. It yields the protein CASSLNSYEQYF.

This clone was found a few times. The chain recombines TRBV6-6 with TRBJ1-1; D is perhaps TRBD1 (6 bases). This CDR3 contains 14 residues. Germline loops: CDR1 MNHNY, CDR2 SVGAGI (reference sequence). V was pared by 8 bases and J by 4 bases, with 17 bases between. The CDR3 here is CASHSGGLGTEAFF. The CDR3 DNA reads TGTGCCAGCCATTCTGGGGGGCTTGGCACTGAAGCTTTCTTT.

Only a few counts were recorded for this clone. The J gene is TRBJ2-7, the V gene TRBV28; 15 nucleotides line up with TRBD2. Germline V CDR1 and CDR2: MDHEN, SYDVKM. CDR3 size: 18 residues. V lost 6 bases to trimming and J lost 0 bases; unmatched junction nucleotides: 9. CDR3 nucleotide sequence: TGTGCCAGCAGCCCTACGGGACTAGCGGGAGGAACCTCCTACGAGCAGTACTTC. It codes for CASSPTGLAGGTSYEQYF. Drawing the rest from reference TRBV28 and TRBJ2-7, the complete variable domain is DVKVTQSSRYLVKRTGEKVFLECVQDMDHENMFWYRQDPGLGLRLIYFSYDVKMKEKGDIPEGYSVSREKKERFSLILESASTNQTSMYLCASSPTGLAGGTSYEQYFGPGTRLTVT.

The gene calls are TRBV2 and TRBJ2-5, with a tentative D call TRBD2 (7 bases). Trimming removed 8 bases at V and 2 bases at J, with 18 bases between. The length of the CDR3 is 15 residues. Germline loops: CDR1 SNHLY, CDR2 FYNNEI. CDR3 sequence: CASWGASGAQETQYF. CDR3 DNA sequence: TGTGCCAGCTGGGGGGCCAGCGGGGCTCAAGAGACCCAGTACTTC.

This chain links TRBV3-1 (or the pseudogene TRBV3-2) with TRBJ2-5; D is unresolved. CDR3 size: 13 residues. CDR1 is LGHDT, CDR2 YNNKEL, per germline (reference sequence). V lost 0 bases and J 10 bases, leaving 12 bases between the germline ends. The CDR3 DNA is TGTGCCAGCAGCCAAGATCGGTTGGGGAACCAGTACTTC. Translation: CASSQDRLGNQYF.

For the CDR3, the DNA is TGTGCCACCAGCAGAGAAAGGACAGGGGCGGCTTTCTTT. Protein product: CATSRERTGAAFF. The gene calls are TRBV15 and TRBJ1-1, with TRBD1 matching 9 bases. CDR3 length: 13 residues. V was clipped by 0 bases and J by 11 bases; unmatched bases: 4. Per the germline V gene, CDR1 is LNHNV and CDR2 is YYDKDF (reference sequence).

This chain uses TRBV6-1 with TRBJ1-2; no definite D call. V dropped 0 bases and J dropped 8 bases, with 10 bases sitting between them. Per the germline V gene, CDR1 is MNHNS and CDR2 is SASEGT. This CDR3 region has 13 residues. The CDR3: CASSEADPRGYTF. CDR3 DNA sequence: TGTGCCAGCAGTGAAGCTGACCCCCGGGGCTACACCTTC.

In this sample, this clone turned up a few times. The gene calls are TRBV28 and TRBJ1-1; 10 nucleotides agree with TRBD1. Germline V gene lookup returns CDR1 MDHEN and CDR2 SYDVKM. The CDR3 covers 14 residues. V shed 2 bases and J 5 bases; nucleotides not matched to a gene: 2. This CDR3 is CASSLDRGQTEAFF. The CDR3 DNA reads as TGTGCCAGCAGTTTAGACAGGGGGCAGACTGAAGCTTTCTTT.

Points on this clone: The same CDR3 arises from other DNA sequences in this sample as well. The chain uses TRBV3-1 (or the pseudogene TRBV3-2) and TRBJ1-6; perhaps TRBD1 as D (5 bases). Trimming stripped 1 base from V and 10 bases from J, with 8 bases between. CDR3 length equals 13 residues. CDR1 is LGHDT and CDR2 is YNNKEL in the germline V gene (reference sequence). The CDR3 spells CASSQARDSPLHF. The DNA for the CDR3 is TGTGCCAGCAGCCAAGCAAGGGACTCACCCCTCCACTTT.

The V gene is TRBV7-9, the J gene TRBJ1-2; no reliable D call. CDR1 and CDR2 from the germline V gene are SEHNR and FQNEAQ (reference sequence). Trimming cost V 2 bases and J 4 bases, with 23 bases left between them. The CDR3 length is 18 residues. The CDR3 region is CASSLRKAGVASGYGYTF. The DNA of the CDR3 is TGTGCCAGCAGCTTAAGGAAAGCCGGGGTGGCCTCCGGCTATGGCTACACCTTC.

CDR3 region: CASSHLSDGTYEQYF. CDR3 nucleotide sequence: TGTGCCAGCAGCCATTTATCGGACGGAACCTACGAGCAGTACTTC. The gene calls are TRBV3-1 (or the pseudogene TRBV3-2) and TRBJ2-7; D not certain. The germline V and J ends were trimmed by 3 bases and 2 bases, with 14 bases remaining between them. This CDR3 is built from 15 residues. CDR1 is LGHDT and CDR2 is YNNKEL in the germline V gene (reference sequence).

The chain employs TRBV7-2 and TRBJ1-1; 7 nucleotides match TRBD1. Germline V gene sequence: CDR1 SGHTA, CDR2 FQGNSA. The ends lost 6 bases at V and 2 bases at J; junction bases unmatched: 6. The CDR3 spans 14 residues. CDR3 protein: CASSPRGRNTEAFF. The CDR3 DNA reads TGTGCCAGCAGTCCCAGGGGGAGAAACACTGAAGCTTTCTTT.

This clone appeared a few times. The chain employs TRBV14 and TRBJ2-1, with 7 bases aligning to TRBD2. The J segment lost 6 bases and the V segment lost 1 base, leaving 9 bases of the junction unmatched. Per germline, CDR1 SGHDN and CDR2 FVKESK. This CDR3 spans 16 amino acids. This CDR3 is CASSQGRGVWRNEQFF. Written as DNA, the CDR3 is TGTGCCAGCAGCCAAGGCCGGGGGGTCTGGCGCAATGAGCAGTTCTTC. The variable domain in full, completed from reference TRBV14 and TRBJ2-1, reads EAGVTQFPSHSVIEKGQTVTLRCDPISGHDNLYWYRRVMGKEIKFLLHFVKESKQDESGMPNNRFLAERTGGTYSTLKVQPAELEDSGVYFCASSQGRGVWRNEQFFGPGTRLTVL.

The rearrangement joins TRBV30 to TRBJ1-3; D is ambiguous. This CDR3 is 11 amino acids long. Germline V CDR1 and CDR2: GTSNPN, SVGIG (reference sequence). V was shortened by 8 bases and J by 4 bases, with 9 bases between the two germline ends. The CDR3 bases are TGTGCCGTCAAGAGGGGAAACACCATATATTTT. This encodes CAVKRGNTIYF.

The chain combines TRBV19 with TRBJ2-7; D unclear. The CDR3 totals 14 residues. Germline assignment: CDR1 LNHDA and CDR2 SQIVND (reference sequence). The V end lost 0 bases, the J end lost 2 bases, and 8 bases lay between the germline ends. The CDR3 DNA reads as TGTGCCAGTAGTATAGACTCTACTACCTACGAGCAGTACTTC. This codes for CASSIDSTTYEQYF. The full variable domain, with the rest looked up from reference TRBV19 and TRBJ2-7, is DGGITQSPKYLFRKEGQNVTLSCEQNLNHDAMYWYRQDPGQGLRLIYYSQIVNDFQKGDIAEGYSVSREKKESFPLTVTSAQKNPTAFYLCASSIDSTTYEQYFGPGTRLTVT.

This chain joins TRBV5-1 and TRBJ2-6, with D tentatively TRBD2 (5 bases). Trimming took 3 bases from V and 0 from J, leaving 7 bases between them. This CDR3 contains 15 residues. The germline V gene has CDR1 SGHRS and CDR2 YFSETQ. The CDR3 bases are TGCGCCAGCAGCTCCCGGGACTCTGGGGCCAACGTCCTGACTTTC. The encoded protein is CASSSRDSGANVLTF.